This T cell receptor (beta chain) was identified in a study of T cells in Graves' hyperthyroidism and ophthalmopathy. Study as a whole: Prior to any treatment, at the point of initial diagnosis, peripheral blood was collected.

CDR1 and CDR2 (germline): MDHEN, SYDVKM. This CDR3 has 15 residues. The V gene lost 3 bases and the J gene lost 2 bases, with 12 bases spanning the gap. There are many counts of this clonotype. Its antigen is unidentified. Study-level results: Among thyroid clonotypes expanded above 0.001, most also appeared in blood. With a median lead of approximately six months before onset, the model predicted ophthalmopathy.

TCR beta CDR3 regions were amplified from RNA. In the first-round RT-PCR of the TCR CDR3, the HTBI primer set was used. MiXCR, run by TCRdb on the multiplex PCR reads, gives a single entry per CDR3 protein. The profile shows fewer than 650,000 distinct CDR3 sequences, roughly 15% of them singletons. This TCR came from a woman in her 40s with Graves' hyperthyroidism. The sequenced sample consisted of blood. This chain links TRBV28 with TRBJ2-3, with D possibly TRBD2 on 6 matching bases. CDR3 loop: CASSFMAGLTDTQYF. CDR3 bases: TGTGCCAGCAGTTTCATGGCGGGACTCACAGATACGCAGTATTTT.